The sequence of this T cell receptor (beta chain) was determined in a study of T cells after yellow fever vaccination. Using its own MiXCR run on the 5' RACE reads, TCRdb lists one record per CDR3 protein. The sample contains hundreds of thousands of distinct CDR3 sequences, 13% of which appear only once. The study's findings and limits: CD4 and CD8 compartments shared a small share of clonotypes. Weaker, the secondary response had a peak occurring faster, on day 5 versus 15.

Comments on this clonotype: The antigen is not known.

This TCR was sampled from a man younger than 45 who received the YFV17D yellow fever vaccine. The sequenced sample was PBMCs, obtained on the day of the yellow fever booster vaccination.

CDR3 amino acids: CASSPFNFLGQETQYF. As DNA, the CDR3 is TGTGCCAGCAGCCCCTTCAATTTCTTGGGTCAAGAGACCCAGTACTTC. The chain has TRBV7-9 and TRBJ2-5; D remains unclear. This CDR3 contains 16 residues. Per germline, CDR1 SEHNR and CDR2 FQNEAQ (reference sequence). V lost 5 bases and J 2 bases, leaving 18 bases between the germline ends.